There are a few counts of the clone carrying this T cell receptor beta chain. This record comes from a study of T cells in Graves' hyperthyroidism and ophthalmopathy. The CDR3 length is 14 residues. V lost 5 bases, J lost 5 bases, and 10 bases stayed unmatched. Germline V CDR1 and CDR2: SGHRS, YFSETQ. RNA transcripts were the template for amplifying TCR beta CDR3 regions. In the first-round RT-PCR of the TCR CDR3, the HTBI primer set was used. TCRdb called the multiplex PCR reads again in MiXCR, with one record for every CDR3 protein. The sample has 350,000 to 400,000 distinct CDR3 sequences, about a fifth seen once.

The specimen was blood. The sequence was obtained from a woman aged 18-35 years with Graves' hyperthyroidism. This chain uses TRBV5-1 with TRBJ2-7, with TRBD1 matching over 7 bases. The CDR3 DNA is TGCGCCAGCAGTTCCCGACAGGGCCAAGACGAGCAGTACTTC. Protein sequence: CASSSRQGQDEQYF.